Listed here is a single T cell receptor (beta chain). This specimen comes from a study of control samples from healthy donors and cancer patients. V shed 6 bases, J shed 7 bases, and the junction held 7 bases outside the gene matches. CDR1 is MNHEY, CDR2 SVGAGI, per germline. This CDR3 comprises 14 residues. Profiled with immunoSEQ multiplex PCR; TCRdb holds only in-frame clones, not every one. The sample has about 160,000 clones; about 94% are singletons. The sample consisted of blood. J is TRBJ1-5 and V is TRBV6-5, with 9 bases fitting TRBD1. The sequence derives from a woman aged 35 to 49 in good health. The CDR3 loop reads CASSPTGGRQPQHF. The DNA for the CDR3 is TGTGCCAGCAGCCCAACAGGGGGCAGACAGCCCCAGCATTTT.